This T cell receptor (beta chain) originates from a study of OX40 agonist ivuxolimab in advanced cancers. The wider study: The drug used for patients, ivuxolimab, was an agonistic anti-OX40 (CD134) antibody. Hepatocellular carcinoma, melanoma, renal cell or head and neck cancer occurred in dose-escalation patients.

This clone was seen only a few times. The table came from immunoSEQ multiplex PCR; TCRdb's copy has only in-frame clones and leaves some out. Among roughly 25,000 clones listed, approximately 88% were seen once. Germline lookup yields CDR1 MNHEY and CDR2 SVGAGI. V dropped 0 bases and J dropped 4 bases, with 6 bases sitting between them. The CDR3 runs to 13 residues. The receptor was derived from an adult with an advanced solid tumor such as melanoma, head and neck, liver or kidney cancer. The chain is built from TRBV6-5 and TRBJ1-2; D gene uncertain. The sequencing here drew on CD4+ or CD8+ T cells sorted from blood, taken in a trial of the OX40 agonist ivuxolimab. The CDR3 sequence is CASSYSEGYGYTF. The CDR3 bases are TGTGCCAGCAGTTACTCGGAGGGCTATGGCTACACCTTC.